This TCR beta chain was identified in a study of technical replicates of blood from several donors (dated by TCRdb to about 2017). CDR1 and CDR2 (MDHEN, SYDVKM) derive from the germline V gene. Including the terminal cysteine and phenylalanine, the CDR3 comprises 16 residues. The CDR3 DNA has 48 bases and is translated from base 1. From V the trimming removes 3 bases and from J it removes 4 bases, while the gene matches leave 2 bases of the junction unaccounted for. The receptor library was made with the immunoSEQ multiplex PCR assay. Here the immuneACCESS table is served through TCRdb, limited to in-frame sequences with V and J called. Missing clones are a known gap in these copies; in checked studies unresolved V genes cover under half, and the rest lacks a known reason. The sample table records 80,000 to 95,000 clones; roughly nine tenths of these occur just once. The ten biggest clones cover 0.25% to 0.3% of the sample.

This clone showed up just a few times. It lacks a known antigen. No much larger clone exists at a distance of one base, and base qualities are not known. The chain uses TRBV28 and TRBJ2-3, with 15 central nucleotides matching TRBD2. The receptor was derived from a human donor in good health. Sequencing was done on a sample of T cells isolated from PBMCs. CDR3 reads: CASSFGLAGGADTQYF. The DNA sequence is given as TGTGCCAGCAGTTTCGGACTAGCGGGAGGGGCAGATACGCAGTATTTT.